Below, 14 T cell receptor beta chains from the same sample are listed, as sequenced in a study of lymphopenia after photon versus proton radiotherapy. The method was immunoSEQ multiplex PCR; TCRdb's version includes in-frame clones alone and lacks a portion of them. Counted here are about 45,000 clones, 65% to 90% occurring once; the ten biggest clones make up about 2.2%. The sequencing used peripheral blood, collected from a patient treated with photon-based radiotherapy. These receptors were taken from a man in his forties with gastric cancer.

The chain has TRBV18 and TRBJ2-7, with a tentative D call TRBD1 (6 bases). The CDR3 is 12 amino acids. V lost 1 base and J lost 7, with 8 bases in between. Looked up from germline, CDR1 is KGHSH and CDR2 is LQKENI. The CDR3 DNA is TGTGCCAGCTCACCACGGCAGGGGGAGCAGTACTTC. As protein: CASSPRQGEQYF.

In its sample, this clone is medium-sized. The chain uses TRBV19 and TRBJ1-2; unclear D gene. The CDR3 sequence is 15 residues long. Per germline, CDR1 LNHDA and CDR2 SQIVND (reference sequence). Trimming cost V 9 bases and J 4 bases, with 21 bases left between them. The CDR3 here is CASLKAAGSSYGYTF. Here the CDR3 DNA reads TGTGCCAGCCTTAAAGCAGCTGGGTCCTCCTATGGCTACACCTTC.

The chain combines TRBV2 with TRBJ2-7; TRBD2 aligns across 10 bases. This CDR3 spans 19 amino acids. Germline lookup yields CDR1 SNHLY and CDR2 FYNNEI. V shed 8 bases and J 4 bases; nucleotides not matched to a gene: 23. This chain's CDR3 is CASSKGLAGAMGQSYEQYF. In nucleotides, the CDR3 is TGTGCCAGCTCAAAGGGTCTAGCGGGGGCCATGGGACAATCTTACGAGCAGTACTTC.

CDR3: CASSVDPGGTEAFF. DNA for the CDR3: TGTGCCAGCAGCGTAGACCCGGGTGGGACTGAAGCTTTCTTT. The chain joins TRBV9 to TRBJ1-1; D call uncertain. V was pared by 0 bases and J by 5 bases, with 11 bases between. CDR3 length equals 14 residues. From germline, CDR1 is SGDLS and CDR2 YYNGEE. Full variable domain (rest looked up from reference TRBV9 and TRBJ1-1): DSGVTQTPKHLITATGQRVTLRCSPRSGDLSVYWYQQSLDQGLQFLIQYYNGEERAKGNILERFSAQQFPDLHSELNLSSLELGDSALYFCASSVDPGGTEAFFGQGTRLTVV.

The chain combines TRBV4-1 with TRBJ2-1; D possibly corresponds to TRBD2 (6 bases). The CDR3 is made up of 18 amino acids. Germline-derived CDR1 and CDR2 are MGHRA and YSYEKL. Trimming shortened V by 4 bases and J by 2 bases, and 21 bases separated the two germline ends. The CDR3 DNA reads TGCGCCAGCAGCCTTTTAAAGTTCGGGGACTTCACCTACAATGAGCAGTTCTTC. Protein sequence: CASSLLKFGDFTYNEQFF.

The CDR3 region has the DNA TGTGCCAGCAGTGATAGCGGGTTTAGTTCCGGCACCTTC. Protein sequence: CASSDSGFSSGTF. The gene calls are TRBV6-1 and TRBJ1-2, with D unclear. Per germline, CDR1 MNHNS and CDR2 SASEGT. V lost 3 bases and J lost 13, with 18 bases in between. The CDR3 is made up of 13 amino acids.

The chain carries TRBV7-2 and TRBJ2-4, with 8 bases fitting TRBD1. Germline CDR1 reads SGHTA; CDR2 reads FQGNSA. The CDR3 consists of 14 residues. Trimming took 5 bases from V and 6 from J; bases not matched to a gene: 6. CDR3 region: CASSPDRGLNIQYF. The CDR3 DNA is TGTGCCAGCAGCCCAGACAGGGGATTAAACATTCAGTACTTC.

V gene TRBV11-2 combines with J gene TRBJ2-7; 9 bases line up with TRBD1. V dropped 6 bases and J dropped 3; count of bases not matched to a gene: 3. The CDR3 length is 13 residues. Germline V gene data show CDR1 as SGHAT and CDR2 as FQNNGV. DNA of the CDR3: TGTGCCAGCAGAGGACAGGGGCTCTACGAGCAGTACTTC. It codes for CASRGQGLYEQYF.

The V call is TRBV27, the J call TRBJ1-2; 9 nucleotides agree with TRBD1. Germline CDR1 is MNHEY and CDR2 is SMNVEV (reference sequence). The CDR3 is 12 amino acids. V lost 7 bases, J lost 4 bases, and 1 base stayed unmatched. The CDR3 DNA reads as TGTGCCAGCAAACAGGGGGCCTATGGCTACACCTTC. Translating gives CASKQGAYGYTF.

The CDR3 loop is CASSLTGAGANVLTF. The CDR3 nucleotides are TGTGCCAGCAGCCTCACAGGGGCTGGGGCCAACGTCCTGACTTTC. This rearrangement joins TRBV5-6 to TRBJ2-6; 7 bases align to TRBD1. The CDR3 covers 15 residues. Germline V lookup: CDR1 SGHDT, CDR2 YYEEEE. The V segment lost 4 bases and the J segment 2 bases; nucleotides outside the gene matches: 3.

This clone has more than one count but fewer than ten. V and J are TRBV7-9 and TRBJ2-7, with D unclear. V was pared by 1 base and J by 0 bases, with 4 bases between. The CDR3 is 13 residues long. Germline V lookup: CDR1 SEHNR, CDR2 FQNEAQ (reference sequence). CDR3 residues: CASSLETSYEQYF. The CDR3 coding sequence is TGTGCCAGCAGCTTAGAAACCTCCTACGAGCAGTACTTC.

The chain carries TRBV6-5 and TRBJ2-5; D call uncertain. The CDR3 consists of 11 residues. CDR1 and CDR2 (germline): MNHEY, SVGAGI. V was trimmed by 1 base and J by 5 bases, leaving 2 bases between them. CDR3 residues: CASSYFETQYF. The CDR3 DNA follows: TGTGCCAGCAGTTACTTTGAGACCCAGTACTTC.

J is TRBJ2-2 and V is TRBV7-3; the D is unclear. V lost 0 bases and J lost 3, with 5 bases in between. CDR3 length equals 14 residues. Germline V lookup: CDR1 SGHTA, CDR2 FQGTGA. The CDR3 sequence: CASSLTRDTGELFF. CDR3 bases: TGTGCCAGCAGCTTAACCCGAGACACCGGGGAGCTGTTTTTT.

Points on this clone: The junction does not match germline at one end; this may be a read error. CDR3 in amino acids: CASSFPTQGGYNEQFF. CDR3 DNA sequence: TGTGCTAGCAGCTTTCCGACGCAGGGGGGCTACAATGAGCAGTTCTTC. This chain links TRBV7-7 with TRBJ2-1; the D gene is possibly TRBD1 (7 bases). The CDR3 loop spans 16 amino acids. In germline, CDR1 is SSHAT, CDR2 FNYEAQ (reference sequence).